The clone carrying this T cell receptor (beta chain) was found a few times. Sequenced material consisted of expressed TCRB transcripts (all of the isolated RNA was reverse transcribed). Profiled with immunoSEQ multiplex PCR; TCRdb holds only in-frame clones, not every one. The data contain fewer than 650,000 clones, around a sixth of them seen just once; the ten biggest clones take up around 0.1%. The record originates from a study of beta chain features in type 1 diabetes. The V and J ends lost 0 bases and 7 bases respectively, with 10 bases between them. The CDR3 covers 14 residues. The germline V gene has CDR1 KGHSH and CDR2 LQKENI.

The receptor's source is a man aged 18 to 29 in good health. What was sequenced was naive CD4+ T cells from blood. The J gene is TRBJ1-5, the V gene TRBV18; D remains ambiguous. The CDR3 loop reads CASSPPTPQQPQHF. The DNA for the CDR3 is TGTGCCAGCTCACCACCGACTCCCCAACAGCCCCAGCATTTT.